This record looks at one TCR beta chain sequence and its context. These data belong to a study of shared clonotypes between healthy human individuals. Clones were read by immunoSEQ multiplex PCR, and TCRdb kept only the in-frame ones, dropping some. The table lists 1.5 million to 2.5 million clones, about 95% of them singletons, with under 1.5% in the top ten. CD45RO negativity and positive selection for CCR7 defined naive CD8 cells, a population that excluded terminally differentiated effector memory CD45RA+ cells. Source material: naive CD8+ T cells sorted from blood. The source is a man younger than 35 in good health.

CDR3 loop: CSVDSMAGGNWDEQFF. The DNA of the CDR3 is TGCAGCGTTGACTCTATGGCAGGGGGTAACTGGGATGAGCAGTTCTTC. V gene TRBV29-1 combines with J gene TRBJ2-1; 7 bases match TRBD1. This CDR3 is 16 amino acids long. CDR1 SQVTM and CDR2 ANQGSEA come from the germline V gene. V was clipped by 3 bases and J by 8 bases; unmatched bases: 16.